This T cell receptor (beta chain) was identified during a study of CD8 T cells in ankylosing spondylitis. General study findings and limits: Clones linked to disease, bearing a CD8+ phenotype, were relatively rare in peripheral blood. Past studies reported some motif variants in reactive arthritis synovial fluid and blood. In ankylosing spondylitis blood, a motif of about 8 highly homologous TCR beta variants appeared characteristic. As reported, disease-linked clones showed significant enrichment in matched ankylosing spondylitis synovial fluid.

As for this clonotype: Antigen specificity is unknown.

Making the TCR beta libraries involved quantitative 5'-RACE with molecular barcodes. Using its own MiXCR run on the 5' RACE reads, TCRdb lists one record per CDR3 protein. This sample yields about 800,000 distinct CDR3 sequences, of which about an eighth are seen a single time; approximately 0.46% belongs to the top ten. J gave up 5 bases and V 7 bases, and 4 bases lay outside the gene matches. The CDR3 is made up of 14 amino acids. The rearrangement joins TRBV12-3 or TRBV12-4 to TRBJ2-1; 11 bases align to TRBD2. The specimen sequenced was blood, either unsorted or a sorted T cell fraction (not recorded which). This TCR came from a male donor with ankylosing spondylitis. The CDR3 nucleotides are TGTGCCAGCACCATAGCGGGAGGGCACAATGAGCAGTTCTTC. This codes for CASTIAGGHNEQFF.